The 12 T cell receptor beta chains given below trace back to one sample, sequenced in a study of cytomegalovirus exposure and HLA in healthy donors. Vbeta (60) and Jbeta (13) primers were used in the PCR. TCRdb keeps only in-frame clones here, not all; method: immunoSEQ multiplex PCR. The sample contains about 120,000 clones, roughly three quarters of which appear only once. The sequenced material came from PBMCs. These receptors were obtained from a man aged 25-45 years in good health and CMV-seropositive.

The count of this clone is one. The V and J genes are TRBV25-1 and TRBJ2-7, with D possibly being TRBD2 (6 bases). Per the germline V gene, CDR1 is MGHDK and CDR2 is SYGVNS. V was cut by 3 bases and J by 5 bases, with 26 bases left in between. The length of the CDR3 is 18 residues. The CDR3 here is CASSDPRSRLTEGNEQYF. CDR3 in DNA: TGTGCCAGCAGTGACCCTCGTAGCAGGTTAACGGAGGGGAACGAGCAGTACTTC.

The chain links TRBV19 to TRBJ1-2, with D possibly being TRBD1 (6 bases). The CDR3 covers 14 residues. CDR1 is LNHDA and CDR2 is SQIVND in the germline V gene (reference sequence). V lost 4 bases and J 8 bases, leaving 17 bases between the germline ends. The CDR3 nucleotides read TGTGCCAGTAGTAGTCGACAGGCCCCCGGGGGCTACACCTTC. It specifies CASSSRQAPGGYTF.

V is TRBV6-1 and J is TRBJ1-6, with D unclear. V gave up 3 bases and J gave up 11 bases, with 8 bases separating them. CDR1 is MNHNS and CDR2 is SASEGT in the germline V gene. The CDR3 contains 12 residues. As DNA, the CDR3 is TGTGCCAGCAGTGAGGCTCGGGCACCCCTCCACTTT. Translation: CASSEARAPLHF.

The chain recombines TRBV5-6 with TRBJ1-3; D gene unclear. CDR1 and CDR2 (germline): SGHDT, YYEEEE. V was clipped by 0 bases and J by 4 bases, with 5 bases between them. The CDR3 runs to 13 residues. In nucleotides, the CDR3 is TGTGCCAGCAGCTTGGATATGGGAAACACCATATATTTT. Translating gives CASSLDMGNTIYF. Full variable domain (missing parts from reference TRBV5-6 and TRBJ1-3): DAGVTQSPTHLIKTRGQQVTLRCSPKSGHDTVSWYQQALGQGPQFIFQYYEEEERQRGNFPDRFSGHQFPNYSSELNVNALLLGDSALYLCASSLDMGNTIYFGEGSWLTVV.

The V call is TRBV6-6, the J call TRBJ2-7; TRBD1 agrees at 9 bases. V gave up 6 bases and J gave up 4 bases; unmatched junction bases: 7. Germline loops: CDR1 MNHNY, CDR2 SVGAGI (reference sequence). There are 14 residues in the CDR3. The CDR3 is CASRPGQGLYEQYF. CDR3 nucleotide sequence: TGTGCCAGCAGGCCGGGACAGGGACTTTACGAGCAGTACTTC.

This chain uses TRBV18 with TRBJ2-3; the match to TRBD1 covers 7 bases. CDR3 length: 16 residues. Germline V gene lookup returns CDR1 KGHSH and CDR2 LQKENI. Unmatched junction bases numbered 7, after V lost 4 bases and J lost 0 bases. CDR3 nucleotide sequence: TGTGCCAGCTCACAGGGACAGACCCCTAGCACAGATACGCAGTATTTT. Translated, it gives CASSQGQTPSTDTQYF.

This clone was observed a single time. V usage is TRBV6-6 and J usage is TRBJ2-4, with 8 positions matching TRBD1. Germline-derived CDR1 and CDR2 are MNHNY and SVGAGI (reference sequence). This CDR3 has 13 amino acids. Trimming at V came to 0 bases and at J to 15 bases, leaving 7 bases not matched to a gene. The DNA of the CDR3 is TGTGCCAGCAGTTACTCGATGGACAGGGTTCTGTACTTC. Translated, it gives CASSYSMDRVLYF.

CDR3 amino acids: CASSRGQGHTEAFF. The CDR3 coding sequence is TGTGCCAGTAGTAGGGGACAGGGGCACACTGAAGCTTTCTTT. The genes are TRBV19 and TRBJ1-1; 10 bases are a match to TRBD1. Per germline, CDR1 LNHDA and CDR2 SQIVND (reference sequence). V was clipped by 4 bases and J by 3 bases; unmatched bases: 2. The CDR3 contains 14 residues.

The gene calls are TRBV30 and TRBJ1-4, with TRBD1 matching 9 bases. The V gene end was trimmed by 4 bases and the J gene end by 4 bases; junction bases not matched to a gene: 10. Germline V lookup: CDR1 GTSNPN, CDR2 SVGIG (reference sequence). This CDR3 spans 16 amino acids. The CDR3 DNA reads TGTGCCTGGACCAGGGGGACAGGGCCCCTTAATGAAAAACTGTTTTTT. It translates to CAWTRGTGPLNEKLFF.

The chain employs TRBV19 and TRBJ1-3, with D hard to call. V dropped 2 bases and J dropped 2 bases, with 7 bases sitting between them. The germline V gene has CDR1 LNHDA and CDR2 SQIVND (reference sequence). The CDR3 is 14 amino acids. The CDR3 nucleotides are TGTGCCAGTAGTATATCGGTCGCTGGAAACACCATATATTTT. It codes for CASSISVAGNTIYF.

This clone is a singleton in its sample. This sequence joins TRBV10-3 and TRBJ2-7; TRBD1 agrees at 9 bases. The CDR3 runs 17 residues. V lost 0 bases and J lost 4; bases outside the gene matches: 10. In germline, CDR1 is ENHRY, CDR2 SYGVKD. For the CDR3, the DNA is TGTGCCATCAGTGAGTCTGAACCGGGACAGGGCTTTTACGAGCAGTACTTC. It specifies CAISESEPGQGFYEQYF.

In regard to this clone: Other DNA sequences in the sample encode the same CDR3. The J gene is TRBJ2-3, the V gene TRBV2; TRBD2 matches 8 bases. The length of the CDR3 is 12 residues. Per the germline V gene, CDR1 is SNHLY and CDR2 is FYNNEI. Losses at the gene ends were 4 bases for V and 7 bases for J; bases not matched to a gene: 1. CDR3 region: CASSAGGYTQYF. The CDR3 DNA reads TGTGCCAGCAGTGCGGGGGGGTATACGCAGTATTTT.